A single TCR beta chain is shown here with its context. This sample is part of a study of PD-L1 blockade in urothelial cancer. Produced via immunoSEQ multiplex PCR; TCRdb's table is partial and in-frame only. The repertoire includes 100,000 or so clones, about 90% of them detected once, and 0.8% to 1% sits in the top ten. The clonotype comes from a woman over 75 with urothelial cancer. The specimen comprised PBMCs, sampled around atezolizumab (anti-PD-L1) treatment.

The CDR3 coding sequence is TGTGCCAGTATAAAAGGGAGGACCGGGGAGCTGTTTTTT. This encodes CASIKGRTGELFF. The chain is built from TRBV6-1 and TRBJ2-2; D is perhaps TRBD2 (6 bases). The CDR3 is 13 residues long. Germline V gene data show CDR1 as MNHNS and CDR2 as SASEGT. The V end lost 9 bases, the J end lost 5 bases, and 13 bases lay between the germline ends.